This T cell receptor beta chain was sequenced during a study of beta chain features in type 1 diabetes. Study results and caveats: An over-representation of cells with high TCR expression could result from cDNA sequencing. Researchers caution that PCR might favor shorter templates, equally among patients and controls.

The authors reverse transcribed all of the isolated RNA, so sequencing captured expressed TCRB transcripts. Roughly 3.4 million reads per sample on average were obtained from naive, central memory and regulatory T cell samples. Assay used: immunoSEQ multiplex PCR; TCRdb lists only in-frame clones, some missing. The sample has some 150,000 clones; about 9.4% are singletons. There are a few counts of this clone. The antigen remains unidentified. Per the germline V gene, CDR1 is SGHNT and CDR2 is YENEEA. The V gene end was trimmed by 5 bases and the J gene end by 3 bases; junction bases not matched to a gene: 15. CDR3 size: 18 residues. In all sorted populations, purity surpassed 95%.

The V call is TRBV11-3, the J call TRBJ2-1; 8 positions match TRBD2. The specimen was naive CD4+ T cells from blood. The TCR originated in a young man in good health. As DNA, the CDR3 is TGTGCCAGCAGCAAATATAGCGGGGAGAACTTATACTACAATGAGCAGTTCTTC. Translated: CASSKYSGENLYYNEQFF. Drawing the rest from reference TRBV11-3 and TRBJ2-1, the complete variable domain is EAGVVQSPRYKIIEKKQPVAFWCNPISGHNTLYWYLQNLGQGPELLIRYENEEAVDDSQLPKDRFSAERLKGVDSTLKIQPAELGDSAVYLCASSKYSGENLYYNEQFFGPGTRLTVL.